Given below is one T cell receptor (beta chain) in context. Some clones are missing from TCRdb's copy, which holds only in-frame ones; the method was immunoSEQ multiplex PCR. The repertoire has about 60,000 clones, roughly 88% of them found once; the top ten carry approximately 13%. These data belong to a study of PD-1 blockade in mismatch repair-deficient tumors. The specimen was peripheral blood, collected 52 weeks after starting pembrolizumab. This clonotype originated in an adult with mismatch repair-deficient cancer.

This CDR3 reads CASSLHTGTYEQYF. The DNA for the CDR3 is TGTGCCAGCAGCCTCCATACGGGGACCTACGAGCAGTACTTC. The genes are TRBV11-2 and TRBJ2-7, with TRBD2 as a possible D gene (5 bases). V was cut by 5 bases and J by 2 bases, with 13 bases left in between. There are 14 residues in the CDR3. Germline lookup yields CDR1 SGHAT and CDR2 FQNNGV.